The 9 T cell receptor beta chains below come from one sample, sequenced in a study of blood T cell repertoires in COVID-19. Using immunoSEQ multiplex PCR, the repertoire was profiled, and TCRdb retains in-frame clones only, with some absent. The data contain 60,000 to 70,000 clones, around 80% of them seen just once; the ten biggest clones take up 15% to 17%. The specimen sequenced was peripheral blood. These receptors originate from a man older than 75 with acute or convalescent COVID-19.

The rearrangement links TRBV4-2 to TRBJ2-3; 10 nucleotides agree with TRBD2. This CDR3 contains 16 residues. Germline CDR1 and CDR2: LGHNA and YNFKEQ. With V trimmed by 0 bases and J by 5 bases, 5 bases remained unmatched. This chain's CDR3 is CASSQDASGSGDTQYF. The CDR3 coding sequence is TGTGCCAGCAGCCAAGATGCTAGCGGGAGTGGAGATACGCAGTATTTT.

The V call is TRBV2, the J call TRBJ1-5, with 9 bases lining up with TRBD1. J lost 5 bases, V lost 6 bases, and 5 bases had no gene match. This CDR3 has 14 amino acids. Germline CDR1 is SNHLY and CDR2 is FYNNEI. CDR3 bases: TGTGCCAGCAGGGGACAGGGCGGGCATCAGCCCCAGCATTTT. This codes for CASRGQGGHQPQHF. Together with reference TRBV2 and TRBJ1-5, the CDR3 gives the full variable domain: EPEVTQTPSHQVTQMGQEVILRCVPISNHLYFYWYRQILGQKVEFLVSFYNNEISEKSEIFDDQFSVERPDGSNFTLKIRSTKLEDSAMYFCASRGQGGHQPQHFGDGTRLSIL.

The rearrangement joins TRBV19 to TRBJ2-2; the match to TRBD2 covers 10 bases. This CDR3 spans 18 amino acids. CDR1 is LNHDA, CDR2 SQIVND, per germline (reference sequence). With V trimmed by 0 bases and J by 4 bases, 8 bases remained unmatched. This CDR3 reads CASSIDRASGGLTGELFF. The CDR3 coding sequence is TGTGCCAGTAGTATAGATCGGGCTAGCGGGGGCCTCACCGGGGAGCTGTTTTTT.

The gene calls are TRBV6-2 or TRBV6-3 and TRBJ2-7; TRBD1 agrees at 12 bases. The length of the CDR3 is 15 residues. Trimming cost V 4 bases and J 3 bases; bases outside gene matches: 4. Germline assignment: CDR1 MNHEY and CDR2 SVGEGT. CDR3 loop: CASSLGTGGLYEQYF. CDR3 coding DNA: TGTGCCAGCAGTTTGGGGACAGGGGGCCTCTACGAGCAGTACTTC.

The chain is built from TRBV5-5 and TRBJ1-5, with D unclear. Germline V gives CDR1 SGHKS, CDR2 YYEKEE (reference sequence). The CDR3 extends over 14 amino acids. Trimming removed 4 bases at V and 6 bases at J, with 14 bases between. In DNA, the CDR3 is TGTGCCAGCAGCCCAACTCGGTATGTTCAGCCCCAGCATTTT. This sequence encodes CASSPTRYVQPQHF. Filled out from reference TRBV5-5 and TRBJ1-5, the complete variable domain reads DAGVTQSPTHLIKTRGQQVTLRCSPISGHKSVSWYQQVLGQGPQFIFQYYEKEERGRGNFPDRFSARQFPNYSSELNVNALLLGDSALYLCASSPTRYVQPQHFGDGTRLSIL.

The chain is built from TRBV10-3 and TRBJ1-2, with D maybe TRBD1 (5 bases). V shed 0 bases and J shed 2 bases, with 7 bases lying between them. The germline V gene has CDR1 ENHRY and CDR2 SYGVKD. The CDR3 spans 14 residues. Here the CDR3 reads CAISESRGNYGYTF. The DNA of the CDR3 is TGTGCCATCAGTGAGTCCCGGGGGAACTATGGCTACACCTTC.

The chain uses TRBV28 and TRBJ1-2; unclear D gene. Germline V gives CDR1 MDHEN, CDR2 SYDVKM. The CDR3 totals 14 residues. V lost 3 bases to trimming and J lost 5 bases, with 13 bases between them. CDR3 in DNA: TGTGCCAGCAGTTTCAAGTACCGCGGGTATGGCTACACCTTC. It encodes CASSFKYRGYGYTF.

The chain couples TRBV30 to TRBJ2-7; 8 bases match TRBD1. Per the germline V gene, CDR1 is GTSNPN and CDR2 is SVGIG (reference sequence). CDR3 length: 16 residues. Trimming took 8 bases from V and 0 from J; bases not matched to a gene: 15. The CDR3 spells CAGTSPGQENSYEQYF. CDR3 sequence (DNA): TGTGCCGGGACGAGTCCGGGACAGGAGAACTCCTACGAGCAGTACTTC.

V is TRBV29-1 and J is TRBJ2-7; 8 bases fit TRBD1. The V and J ends lost 7 bases and 2 bases, in that order; junction bases with no gene match: 7. Germline lookup yields CDR1 SQVTM and CDR2 ANQGSEA. The CDR3 contains 13 residues. The CDR3 protein is CSASGTGTYEQYF. CDR3 nucleotides: TGCAGCGCCTCCGGGACAGGCACCTACGAGCAGTACTTC.